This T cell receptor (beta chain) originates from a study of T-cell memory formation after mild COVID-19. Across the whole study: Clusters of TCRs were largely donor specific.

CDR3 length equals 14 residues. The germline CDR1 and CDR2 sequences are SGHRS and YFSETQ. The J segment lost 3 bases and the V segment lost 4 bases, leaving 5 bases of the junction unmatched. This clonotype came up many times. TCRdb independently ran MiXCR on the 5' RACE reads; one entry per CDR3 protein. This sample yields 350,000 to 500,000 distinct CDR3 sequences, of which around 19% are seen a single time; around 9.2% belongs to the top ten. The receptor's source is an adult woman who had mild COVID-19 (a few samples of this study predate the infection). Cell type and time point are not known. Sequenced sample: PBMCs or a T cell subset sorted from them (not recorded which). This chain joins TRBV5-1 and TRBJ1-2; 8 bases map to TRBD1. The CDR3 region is CASSHGGQDYGYTF. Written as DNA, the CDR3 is TGCGCCAGCAGCCACGGGGGACAGGACTATGGCTACACCTTC. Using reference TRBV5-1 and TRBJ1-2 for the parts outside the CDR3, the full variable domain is KAGVTQTPRYLIKTRGQQVTLSCSPISGHRSVSWYQQTPGQGLQFLFEYFSETQRNKGNFPGRFSGRQFSNSRSEMNVSTLELGDSALYLCASSHGGQDYGYTFGSGTRLTVV.